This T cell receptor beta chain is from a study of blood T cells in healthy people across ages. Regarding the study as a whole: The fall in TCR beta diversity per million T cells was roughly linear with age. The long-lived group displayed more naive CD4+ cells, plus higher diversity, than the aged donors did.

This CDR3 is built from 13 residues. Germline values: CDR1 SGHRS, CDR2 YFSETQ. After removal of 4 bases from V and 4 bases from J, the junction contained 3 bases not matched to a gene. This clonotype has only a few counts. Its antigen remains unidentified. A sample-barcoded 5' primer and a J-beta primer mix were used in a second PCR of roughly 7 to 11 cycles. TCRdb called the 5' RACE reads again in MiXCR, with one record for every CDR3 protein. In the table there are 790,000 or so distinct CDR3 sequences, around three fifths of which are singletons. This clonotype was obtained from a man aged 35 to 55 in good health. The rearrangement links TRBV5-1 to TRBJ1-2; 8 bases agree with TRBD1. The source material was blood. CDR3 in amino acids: CASSRTGTYGYTF. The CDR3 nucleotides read TGCGCCAGCAGCAGGACAGGGACCTATGGCTACACCTTC. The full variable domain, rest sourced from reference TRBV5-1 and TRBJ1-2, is KAGVTQTPRYLIKTRGQQVTLSCSPISGHRSVSWYQQTPGQGLQFLFEYFSETQRNKGNFPGRFSGRQFSNSRSEMNVSTLELGDSALYLCASSRTGTYGYTFGSGTRLTVV.